This TCR beta chain was sequenced during a study of control samples from healthy donors and cancer patients. Libraries were prepared by immunoSEQ multiplex PCR; TCRdb keeps only in-frame clonotypes and omits some of them. The table includes under 200,000 clones, about 94% detected once. The CDR3 extends over 12 amino acids. Germline loops: CDR1 SGHDT, CDR2 YYEEEE. J was trimmed by 12 bases and V by 1 base; bases with no gene match: 6. This chain links TRBV5-6 with TRBJ2-5; 7 nucleotides align to TRBD2. The specimen was blood. The TCR was taken from a middle-aged woman in good health. CDR3 bases: TGTGCCAGCAGCTTGCTACGGGAGGTGGAGTACTTC. Its protein product is CASSLLREVEYF.